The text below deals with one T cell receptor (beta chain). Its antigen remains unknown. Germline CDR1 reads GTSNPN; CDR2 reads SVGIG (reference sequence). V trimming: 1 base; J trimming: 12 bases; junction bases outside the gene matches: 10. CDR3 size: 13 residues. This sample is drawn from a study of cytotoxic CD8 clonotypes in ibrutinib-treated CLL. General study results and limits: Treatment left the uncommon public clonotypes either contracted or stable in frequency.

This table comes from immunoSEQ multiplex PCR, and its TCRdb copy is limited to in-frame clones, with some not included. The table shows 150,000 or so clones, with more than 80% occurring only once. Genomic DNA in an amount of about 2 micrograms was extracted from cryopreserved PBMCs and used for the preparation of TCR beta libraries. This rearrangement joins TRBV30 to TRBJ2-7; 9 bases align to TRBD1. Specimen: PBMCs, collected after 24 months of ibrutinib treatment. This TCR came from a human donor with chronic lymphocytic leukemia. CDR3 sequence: CAWSGTGTGSRYF. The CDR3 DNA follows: TGTGCCTGGAGTGGAACCGGGACAGGGAGTCGGTACTTC.